A single T cell receptor (beta chain) is shown here with its context. The germline V gene has CDR1 MRHNA and CDR2 SNTAGT. There are 15 residues in the CDR3. V shed 6 bases, J shed 6 bases, and the junction held 6 bases outside the gene matches. Methods used by the authors: By means of reference gene primer amplification, nucleated cell counts were estimated. Produced via immunoSEQ multiplex PCR; TCRdb's table is partial and in-frame only. The DNA gave D and trimming, while V, J and clone size come from that table. This table holds under 300,000 clones, 75% to 95% found once. This entry belongs to a study of blood T cell repertoires in COVID-19.

Input material: PBMCs or T cells enriched from blood (not recorded which). The chain is built from TRBV6-4 and TRBJ2-3; TRBD2 aligns across 13 bases. This TCR came from a young woman who had recovered from COVID-19. The CDR3 DNA follows: TGTGCCAGCAGCGACACTAGCGGGGGGGCCGATACGCAGTATTTT. This translates into CASSDTSGGADTQYF.